This TCR beta chain was found in a study of blood T cells in healthy people across ages (dated by TCRdb to the mid-2010s). Looking at the study overall: In model experiments, template switching captured roughly one uniquely barcoded TCR beta cDNA molecule for every two T cells. Age-related changes in TCR beta repertoire diversity were measured in the study by deep sequencing normalized with unique cDNA molecular identifiers. To avoid experimental bias, donors of different ages were randomly spread across the sequencing lanes. Four age groups were formed from the donors: young (average roughly 15 years), middle-aged (just under 40), aged (roughly 59) and long-lived (more than 75). For two donors (one aged 18 to 29 and one aged 80 or older), the study analyzed two additional independent replicas of 1 million unique cDNA reads from the same blood draw.

What the study reported, not specific to this receptor: Estimates of total diversity based on one million sequenced T cells were regarded as lower bounds and as underestimates. Compared with the aged group, the long-lived group had more naive CD4+ T cells, fewer expanded clones and increased TCR diversity, a pattern suggesting age selection. Because profiling used bulk unsorted PBMCs, naive and antigen-experienced compartments could not be compared conclusively. The CMV infection status of donors was not known, potentially confounding age-related changes in expanded clonotypes. Observed TCR beta diversity per million T cells fell roughly linearly with age, and a significant reduction was already apparent by age approximately 40. A strong correlation was found between observed TCR beta diversity and the percentage of naive T cells measured by flow cytometry.

The library was generated by 5' RACE. Sequencing used an Illumina HiSeq 2500. The second PCR ran for roughly 7 to 12 cycles and used a J-beta primer mix along with a sample-barcoded 5' primer. A template-switch 5' adaptor carrying 12 random nucleotides introduced a unique molecular identifier onto each TCR beta cDNA molecule. Each sample yielded at least 2.5 million CDR3-containing paired-end reads. The Mint cDNA synthesis kit, primed by a TRBC-specific oligonucleotide, was used to synthesize first-strand cDNA from all RNA. After uracil-DNA glycosylase treatment, a first 18-cycle PCR used universal primers M1SS and BC2_uni_R on all cDNA. Per the original workflow: Each sample was normalized by randomly selecting 1 million high-quality reads, each carrying a distinct molecular identifier. Instead of being binned into consensus sequences, reads that shared molecular identifiers were thrown out. MiTCR, run with a Q25 quality threshold and the strictest error-elimination algorithm, handled CDR3 identification, clonotype clustering and error correction. A nonparametric unseen species model using Euler transformation provided a lower-bound estimate of total TCR beta diversity. TCRdb reworked the public reads: Q25 trimming with fastp, MiXCR clone assembly, productive beta chains retained. When rows share a CDR3 protein, they turn into one entry using the most common DNA and genes. The V and J calls reflect TCRdb's pipeline rather than the authors' work. This sample has around 900,000 distinct CDR3 sequences in its table, and 45% to 60% of those were observed once. The ten largest account for about a fifth of the sample.

The 39 donors, aged about 6 to 95 years, were systemically healthy Caucasian individuals from Russia. Each donor gave about 9.7 milliliters of peripheral blood, drawn into EDTA-treated Vacutainer tubes. Ficoll-Paque density-gradient centrifugation was used to isolate PBMCs, with at least 7 million per sample. Trizol reagent was used to extract total RNA from PBMCs, with at least 6 micrograms per sample. Naive CD45RAhigh/CD27high T cell percentages were measured by flow cytometry on a PBMC aliquot from every donor. Notes on this clonotype: Its antigen is still unknown. No much larger clone is present one base from it, and per-base qualities are unavailable.

For CDR1 and CDR2, the germline V gene lists MDHEN and SYDVKM. Counted from cysteine to phenylalanine, this CDR3 has 14 amino acids. The sequence is cut down to CDR3 DNA, 42 bases in frame from base 1. The junction shows trimming of 4 bases on V and 2 bases on J, plus 11 bases between the germline ends. In this chain, TRBV28 is recombined with TRBJ1-2; matching of 6 bases hints at TRBD1 as the D gene. Sequenced sample: blood. This receptor was taken from a woman in her sixties in good health. The DNA sequence reads TGTGCCAGCAGTTCGTACAGGGACAACTATGGCTACACCTTC. This codes for CASSSYRDNYGYTF.